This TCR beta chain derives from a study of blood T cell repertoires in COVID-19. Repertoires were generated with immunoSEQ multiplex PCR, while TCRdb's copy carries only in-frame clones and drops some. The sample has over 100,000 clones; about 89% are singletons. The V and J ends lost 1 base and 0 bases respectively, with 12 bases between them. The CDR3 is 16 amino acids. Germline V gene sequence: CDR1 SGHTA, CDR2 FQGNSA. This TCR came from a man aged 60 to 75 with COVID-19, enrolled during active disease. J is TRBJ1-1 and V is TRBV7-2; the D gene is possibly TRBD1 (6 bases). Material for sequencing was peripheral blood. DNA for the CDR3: TGTGCCAGCAGCTTAGAACAGGGCCTTATGAACACTGAAGCTTTCTTT. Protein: CASSLEQGLMNTEAFF.